A selection of T cell receptor beta chains follows, all from one sample in a study of CD8 T cells in ankylosing spondylitis. Using its own MiXCR run on the 5' RACE reads, TCRdb lists one record per CDR3 protein. This table has roughly 350,000 distinct CDR3 sequences, around 8% appearing once. Specimen: blood, either unsorted or a sorted T cell fraction (not recorded which). These receptors all come from a male donor with ankylosing spondylitis. CDR3s include the opening cysteine and the closing phenylalanine or tryptophan. D genes are given only for firm matches. A row's size may be missing; if present it is once, few, many or a size class.

D,V,J,size,DNA,CDR3
NA,TRBV5-1,TRBJ1-1,many,TGCGCCAGCGGTGAAGAGGCTCTGAACACTGAAGCTTTCTTT,CASGEEALNTEAFF
TRBD1,TRBV7-3,TRBJ2-5,many,TGTGCCAGCAGCCAAACAGGGGCTGGTGAGACCCAGTACTTC,CASSQTGAGETQYF
TRBD1,TRBV15,TRBJ1-5,many,TGTGCCACCAGCCCGCAGGGACAGGGCAGTCAGCCCCAGCATTTT,CATSPQGQGSQPQHF
NA,TRBV19,TRBJ2-3,few,TGTGCCAGTAGTCACCCCGGGACGCCAGTCGATACGCAGTATTTT,CASSHPGTPVDTQYF
NA,TRBV5-1,TRBJ2-3,few,TGCGCCAGCGCCGCCGAGGGGCCGGTCGCAGATACGCAGTATTTT,CASAAEGPVADTQYF
NA,TRBV6-6,TRBJ2-7,few,TGTGCCAGCAGCCTCCCCCCACTTTGGCAGCAGTACTTC,CASSLPPLWQQYF
TRBD2,TRBV12-3/TRBV12-4,TRBJ2-5,many,TGTGCCAGCAGTTTAGCCAGCGGGAGTAAAAGGGAGACCCAGTACTTC,CASSLASGSKRETQYF
TRBD2,TRBV28,TRBJ2-1,few,TGTGCCAGCAGACGACTAGCGGGAGGTCCGAGCTCCTACAATGAGCAGTTCTTC,CASRRLAGGPSSYNEQFF
TRBD2,TRBV6-2/TRBV6-3,TRBJ2-2,NA,TGTGCCAGCAGTTATTTGGCGGGAGCTCCCGGGGAGCTGTTTTTT,CASSYLAGAPGELFF
NA,TRBV6-2/TRBV6-3,TRBJ2-3,NA,TGTGCCAGCAGACCCCGTGGCGCCACAGATACGCAGTATTTT,CASRPRGATDTQYF
NA,TRBV12-3/TRBV12-4,TRBJ2-1,many,TGTGCCAGCAGTCTCCCGGGGCCGGATGAGCAGTTCTTC,CASSLPGPDEQFF
NA,TRBV28,TRBJ2-6,few,TGTGCCAGCAGTTTACCGGGCTCTGGGGCCAACGTCCTGACTTTC,CASSLPGSGANVLTF
TRBD1,TRBV7-2,TRBJ1-5,many,TGTGCCAGCAGCTTAGCGGAGACAGGGGATCAGCCCCAGCATTTT,CASSLAETGDQPQHF
TRBD1,TRBV28,TRBJ2-2,many,TGTGCCAGCAGTACTAGGACAGGGTCGACCGGGGAGCTGTTTTTT,CASSTRTGSTGELFF
TRBD2,TRBV5-6,TRBJ2-2,few,TGTGCCAGCAGCCCCTGGACTAGCTATACCGGGGAGCTGTTTTTT,CASSPWTSYTGELFF
NA,TRBV29-1,TRBJ2-3,NA,TGCAGCGTTGAAGTGGGGGCCCGGGCAGATACGCAGTATTTT,CSVEVGARADTQYF
NA,TRBV14,TRBJ1-6,NA,TGTGCCAGCAGCCGGGCCGGCTTGAATTCACCCCTCCACTTT,CASSRAGLNSPLHF
NA,TRBV30,TRBJ1-2,NA,TGTGCCTGGAGTGCTACCGGGACATCGTATGGCTACACCTTC,CAWSATGTSYGYTF
TRBD2,TRBV20-1,TRBJ2-7,NA,TGCAGTGCATTGTTTCGGCTAGCGGGGTCCTACGAGCAGTACTTC,CSALFRLAGSYEQYF
NA,TRBV12-3/TRBV12-4,TRBJ1-6,many,TGTGCCAGCAGTTTATGGGTAAATGAGCGATCACCCCTCCACTTT,CASSLWVNERSPLHF
TRBD2,TRBV20-1,TRBJ2-5,few,TGCAGTGCTAGACTAGCGGGAAAAGAGACCCAGTACTTC,CSARLAGKETQYF
TRBD1,TRBV5-1,TRBJ2-2,few,TGCGCCAGCACCCGGGACAGGGGATTCTCGAACACCGGGGAGCTGTTTTTT,CASTRDRGFSNTGELFF
TRBD1,TRBV24-1,TRBJ2-5,few,TGTGCCACCAGTGTCCAACAGGGGGCGGGTGCGGAGACCCAGTACTTC,CATSVQQGAGAETQYF
TRBD1,TRBV6-5,TRBJ1-5,NA,TGTGCCAGCAGTTACGACAGGGACAATCAGCCCCAGCATTTT,CASSYDRDNQPQHF
TRBD2,TRBV6-1,TRBJ2-2,few,TGTGCCAGCAGGATAGTAGCGGGAGTATCGGGGGAGCTGTTTTTT,CASRIVAGVSGELFF
NA,TRBV9,TRBJ1-1,few,TGTGCCAGCAGCGACCGGCTATCAGGGTTAGGAACTGAAGCTTTCTTT,CASSDRLSGLGTEAFF
NA,TRBV27,TRBJ2-3,few,TGTGCCGCAGGGGTTAATACCGACACGCAGTATTTT,CAAGVNTDTQYF
NA,TRBV15,TRBJ2-7,few,TGTGCCACCAGCAGATCCAACCTTGGCGCCTACGAGCAGTACTTC,CATSRSNLGAYEQYF
TRBD2,TRBV7-2,TRBJ2-7,many,TGTGCCAGCAGCTCCGGGACTAGCGGAGCCTCCTACGAGCAGTACTTC,CASSSGTSGASYEQYF
NA,TRBV30,TRBJ2-3,many,TGTGCCTGGAGAACGCCCGGCAGCGGCAGCCTCGCCACAGATACGCAGTATTTT,CAWRTPGSGSLATDTQYF
NA,TRBV20-1,TRBJ2-7,many,TGCAGTGCTAAGCCCCTCAGGAGCGGCGGTTCCTACGAGCAGTACTTC,CSAKPLRSGGSYEQYF
NA,TRBV4-2,TRBJ2-3,few,TGTGCCAGCAGCCAAGATGGTCAGGTTCGAGATACGCAGTATTTT,CASSQDGQVRDTQYF
NA,TRBV7-2,TRBJ1-5,NA,TGTGCCAGCAGCCAGCAGGGGAACGGGGGCAATCAGCCCCAGCATTTT,CASSQQGNGGNQPQHF
NA,TRBV4-2,TRBJ1-5,many,TGTGCCAGCAGCCAAGATGCGAAACCGAACCGGTATAGCAATCAGCCCCAGCATTTT,CASSQDAKPNRYSNQPQHF
NA,TRBV5-1,TRBJ1-1,many,TGCGCCAGCAGCGAAGGGGTGAACACTGAAGCTTTCTTT,CASSEGVNTEAFF
NA,TRBV18,TRBJ2-3,NA,TGTGCCAGCTCATCTCGGAAGACGGGAAGCACAGATACGCAGTATTTT,CASSSRKTGSTDTQYF
NA,TRBV25-1,TRBJ2-5,many,TGTGCCAGCAGTGTTGACAGGTCACAAGAGACCCAGTACTTC,CASSVDRSQETQYF
NA,TRBV7-2,TRBJ1-5,NA,TGTGCCAGCAGCTTAGCGCAGTGGGGGAATCAGCCCCAGCATTTT,CASSLAQWGNQPQHF
TRBD1,TRBV18,TRBJ1-1,NA,TGTGCCAGCTCGAGGGACAGGGGCGCAATCACTGAAGCTTTCTTT,CASSRDRGAITEAFF
TRBD1,TRBV11-2,TRBJ1-6,few,TGTGCCAGCACCCGACAGGGTTGGAATTCACCCCTCCACTTT,CASTRQGWNSPLHF
NA,TRBV29-1,TRBJ1-2,many,TGCAGCGTTGACTGGCCGGGACCATGGGGCTACACCTTC,CSVDWPGPWGYTF
NA,TRBV3-1,TRBJ2-1,NA,TGTGCCAGCACCGTCGGGGACTCCGAGCTGGGTGAGCAGTTCTTC,CASTVGDSELGEQFF
TRBD2,TRBV10-3,TRBJ2-3,many,TGTGCCACCAGACTAGCGGGAGAAACAGATACGCAGTATTTT,CATRLAGETDTQYF
NA,TRBV5-1,TRBJ1-5,many,TGCGCCAGCAGTTCGGACGGATCTAGCAATCAGCCCCAGCATTTT,CASSSDGSSNQPQHF
NA,TRBV11-3,TRBJ2-3,NA,TGTGCCAGCAGCTCCCCGGAAGGGGGATTATCAGATACGCAGTATTTT,CASSSPEGGLSDTQYF
NA,TRBV30,TRBJ2-2,few,TGTGCCTGGAGTGTAAGGCCCACCGGGGAGCTGTTTTTT,CAWSVRPTGELFF
NA,TRBV7-2,TRBJ2-7,few,TGTGCCAGCAGCTTAGCGCTGGGGGCCCACGAGCAGTACTTC,CASSLALGAHEQYF
NA,TRBV4-2,TRBJ1-3,NA,TGTGCCAGCAGCCAAGGTGTGGGCCTCTCTGGAAACACCATATATTTT,CASSQGVGLSGNTIYF